Listed below are T cell receptor beta chains from one sample, sequenced in a study of blood T cell repertoires in COVID-19. This table comes from immunoSEQ multiplex PCR, and its TCRdb copy is limited to in-frame clones, with some not included. The table records about 160,000 clones, more than 65% of them present only once. Material for sequencing was peripheral blood. These receptor sequences come from a woman of 80 years or more with acute or convalescent COVID-19. The CDR3 runs from the conserved cysteine through the conserved F or W.

TRBJ2-7,TRBV28,CASSLAGAGGFYEQYF
TRBJ2-7,TRBV30,CAWRPPDNSYEQYF
TRBJ1-6,TRBV6-4,CASSDLPGASPLHF
TRBJ2-2,TRBV7-7,CASSLGTAYTGELFF
TRBJ2-7,TRBV5-5,CASRGGKHEQYF
TRBJ2-5,TRBV28,CASSSGQGQETQYF
TRBJ2-1,TRBV7-2,CASSLASGAYNEQFF
TRBJ2-1,TRBV5-6,CASSWDGTGWFF
TRBJ2-3,TRBV5-1,CASMERGVTDTQYF
TRBJ1-5,TRBV2,CASSEGTGGVGPQHF
TRBJ2-7,TRBV3-1/TRBV3-2,CASSRVAGAYEQYF
TRBJ2-7,TRBV28,CASSHRGFPYEQYF
TRBJ2-7,TRBV5-1,CASSLAPGTGHSYEQYF
TRBJ2-2,TRBV7-3,CASSFPGQERTGELFF
TRBJ2-6,TRBV5-1,CASSLAQAGANVLTF
TRBJ1-4,TRBV5-1,CASSVDRRGEKLFF
TRBJ2-7,TRBV28,CASTGQDVYEQYF
TRBJ1-2,TRBV2,CASSEALQGGYGYTF
TRBJ2-5,TRBV4-1,CASSPRTAQETQYF
TRBJ2-1,TRBV15,CATSRGASGNEQFF
TRBJ1-5,TRBV3-1/TRBV3-2,CASSPRTGPSGAGVPQHF
TRBJ1-1,TRBV3-1/TRBV3-2,CASSHGHSNTEAFF
TRBJ2-1,TRBV6-6,CASRPRTGGHNEQFF
TRBJ1-6,TRBV30,CAWGRRAPLAPNSPLHF
TRBJ2-1,TRBV5-1,CASAPSVPYNEQFF
TRBJ1-2,TRBV27,CATYATGGLVYGYTF
TRBJ1-2,TRBV19,CASRAPDRKDGYTF
TRBJ1-4,TRBV7-2,CASSLGTSSTNEKLFF
TRBJ2-1,TRBV5-5,CASSRLGVSYNEQFF
TRBJ2-7,TRBV7-2,CASSLDSQGAREQYF
TRBJ2-5,TRBV2,CASSEEQIQETQYF
TRBJ2-7,TRBV4-1,CASSSLSYEQYF
TRBJ2-7,TRBV7-9,CASSLEVGAASHEQYF
TRBJ2-2,TRBV30,CASPTGTHYNTGELFF
TRBJ1-3,TRBV7-8,CASSLETSSGNTIYF
TRBJ2-4,TRBV5-1,CASTPMGGFKNIQYF
TRBJ2-2,TRBV27,CASSTRERTGELFF
TRBJ2-2,TRBV5-1,CASSSGLAGAGELFF
TRBJ1-4,TRBV5-6,CASSATGDLREKLFF